The 20 T cell receptor beta chains presented below share a single source sample, sequenced in a study of cytomegalovirus exposure and HLA in healthy donors (dated 2017 in TCRdb). Library method: the immunoSEQ multiplex PCR assay. A mixture of 60 forward primers for TCR Vbeta segments and 13 reverse primers for TCR Jbeta segments was used in the multiplex PCR. Not all clones reach the TCRdb copy of this immuneACCESS table, which keeps in-frame sequences only. Checked studies attribute under half of the gap to unresolved V genes and leave the rest unexplained. This sample lists about 220,000 clones; over 65% were detected once. In total, the top ten clones hold about 0.63% of the sample. Sequencing was done on a sample of PBMCs. The receptor source for this set is a man aged 18 to 30 in good health and CMV-seronegative.

The chain combines TRBV6-4 with TRBJ2-1, with D perhaps matching TRBD1 (6 bases). V was trimmed by 6 bases and J by 3 bases, leaving 12 bases between them. CDR1 is MRHNA, CDR2 SNTAGT, per germline. The CDR3 totals 14 residues. The DNA for the CDR3 is TGTGCCAGCAGGAGGGCAGGGGACTACAATGAGCAGTTCTTC. It specifies CASRRAGDYNEQFF.

This chain uses TRBV4-1 with TRBJ2-5; possibly TRBD2 for D (6 bases). This CDR3 region has 15 residues. CDR1 and CDR2 from the germline V gene are MGHRA and YSYEKL. Trimming removed 2 bases from V and 4 bases from J, with 14 bases in between. Here the CDR3 DNA reads TGCGCCAGCAGCCAATCCACCGCCGGGAGAGAGACCCAGTACTTC. As protein: CASSQSTAGRETQYF.

CDR3 bases: TGTGCCTGGAGCCTGGGACACCCAGGAGGAGCTTTCTTT. Translation gives CAWSLGHPGGAFF. The V and J genes are TRBV30 and TRBJ1-1; possibly TRBD1 for D (6 bases). Trimming left V 3 bases short and J 10 bases short, with 18 bases between. CDR3 size: 13 residues. Germline V gene data show CDR1 as GTSNPN and CDR2 as SVGIG (reference sequence).

V usage is TRBV5-8 and J usage is TRBJ2-7, with TRBD1 matching 8 bases. V was clipped by 0 bases and J by 5 bases; unmatched bases: 7. The CDR3 contains 15 residues. Germline-derived CDR1 and CDR2 are SGHTS and YDEGEE. The CDR3 DNA reads TGTGCCAGCAGCTTGGGAAAAATGACAGGGGACGAGCAGTACTTC. As protein: CASSLGKMTGDEQYF.

The CDR3 bases are TGTGCCAGCAGTGAATGGGCTCCCGGGGAGCTGTTTTTT. It specifies CASSEWAPGELFF. This chain uses TRBV25-1 with TRBJ2-2; no firm D call. Between the trimmed V and J ends, which lost 1 base and 6 bases, there was a span of 6 bases. Per germline, CDR1 MGHDK and CDR2 SYGVNS. This CDR3 spans 13 amino acids.

The genes are TRBV10-1 and TRBJ1-1; D possibly corresponds to TRBD1 (6 bases). This CDR3 is built from 14 residues. V lost 5 bases, J lost 5 bases, and 15 bases lay in between. The V gene's germline CDR1 is WNHNN and CDR2 SYGVQD (reference sequence). The CDR3 loop is CASSQWTVGTEAFF. CDR3 nucleotides: TGCGCCAGCAGTCAGTGGACAGTTGGGACTGAAGCTTTCTTT.

The chain carries TRBV6-1 and TRBJ1-5; tentative D call: TRBD1 (5 bases). Germline loops: CDR1 MNHNS, CDR2 SASEGT. Trimming left V 8 bases short and J 4 bases short, with 18 bases between. This CDR3 has 15 residues. The CDR3 DNA sequence: TGTGCCAGCTCTAAACAGGCTGGATTTAATCAGCCCCAGCATTTT. It codes for CASSKQAGFNQPQHF.

The CDR3 region has the DNA TGTGCCAGCAGTTATACTAGCGGTAATGAGCAGTTCTTC. Amino acids: CASSYTSGNEQFF. The rearrangement uses TRBV25-1 and TRBJ2-1; TRBD2 matches at 8 bases. Trimming at V came to 5 bases and at J to 7 bases, leaving 4 bases not matched to a gene. This CDR3 is 13 amino acids long. Germline loops: CDR1 MGHDK, CDR2 SYGVNS.

The rearrangement uses TRBV5-6 and TRBJ1-5, with D unresolved. The germline V gene encodes CDR1 SGHDT and CDR2 YYEEEE. CDR3 length: 14 amino acids. Trimming removed 0 bases from V and 0 bases from J, with 4 bases in between. The CDR3 here is CASSLASSNQPQHF. CDR3 DNA sequence: TGTGCCAGCAGCTTGGCCAGTAGCAATCAGCCCCAGCATTTT.

This rearrangement joins TRBV19 to TRBJ2-5; D gene uncertain. Germline V gene sequence: CDR1 LNHDA, CDR2 SQIVND (reference sequence). V lost 5 bases, J lost 2 bases, and 6 bases lay in between. The CDR3 is 12 amino acids. The CDR3 DNA sequence: TGTGCCAGTAGTCACAATCAAGAGACCCAGTACTTC. Its translation is CASSHNQETQYF.

The chain employs TRBV28 and TRBJ2-2; a weak D match, TRBD2 (6 bases). Trimming removed 3 bases at V and 2 bases at J, with 7 bases between. Germline lookup yields CDR1 MDHEN and CDR2 SYDVKM. This CDR3 is 14 amino acids long. CDR3 in amino acids: CASSLGGNTGELFF. The CDR3 DNA sequence: TGTGCCAGCAGTTTGGGGGGAAACACCGGGGAGCTGTTTTTT.

The chain couples TRBV6-5 to TRBJ2-2; 13 bases agree with TRBD2. CDR1 MNHEY and CDR2 SVGAGI come from the germline V gene. V was pared by 6 bases and J by 10 bases, with 8 bases of the junction left unmatched. The CDR3 sequence is 15 residues long. The CDR3 bases are TGTGCCAGCAGCGGACTAGCGGGAGTCGTAGAGGAGCTGTTTTTT. Amino acid sequence: CASSGLAGVVEELFF.

The rearrangement uses TRBV30 and TRBJ2-5, with D possibly matching TRBD2 (7 bases). The DNA end is a closer match to TRBJ2-7, so the J assignment may be wrong. This CDR3 contains 12 residues. Germline-derived CDR1 and CDR2 are GTSNPN and SVGIG (reference sequence). The CDR3 here is CAVGGPGYEQYF. CDR3 DNA: TGTGCCGTGGGGGGGCCGGGCTACGAGCAGTACTTC.

The chain has TRBV29-1 and TRBJ2-1; 9 bases match TRBD2. The trim removed 4 bases at V and 4 bases at J, leaving 5 bases unmatched. The length of the CDR3 is 14 residues. Germline-derived CDR1 and CDR2 are SQVTM and ANQGSEA. CDR3 region: CSVAAGGPYNEQFF. The CDR3 region has the DNA TGCAGCGTTGCGGCGGGAGGGCCATACAATGAGCAGTTCTTC.

This chain links TRBV5-1 with TRBJ1-3; 7 nucleotides agree with TRBD1. V shed 3 bases, J shed 2 bases, and the junction held 5 bases outside the gene matches. This CDR3 contains 15 residues. Germline assignment: CDR1 SGHRS and CDR2 YFSETQ. The CDR3 sequence is CASSSGDSAGNTIYF. The CDR3 DNA sequence: TGCGCCAGCAGCTCCGGGGACAGTGCTGGAAACACCATATATTTT.

V is TRBV5-5 and J is TRBJ1-5; 7 positions match TRBD1. The germline gives CDR1 SGHKS, CDR2 YYEKEE (reference sequence). The CDR3 extends over 16 amino acids. V was pared by 0 bases and J by 0 bases, with 3 bases of the junction left unmatched. The CDR3 protein is CASSLGGTDSNQPQHF. The DNA for the CDR3 is TGTGCCAGCAGCTTGGGTGGGACAGATAGCAATCAGCCCCAGCATTTT.

The V gene is TRBV6-1, the J gene TRBJ2-4; weak D call: TRBD1 (6 bases). The CDR3 covers 16 residues. Between the trimmed V and J ends, which lost 4 bases and 1 base, there was a span of 14 bases. CDR1 is MNHNS, CDR2 SASEGT, per germline. CDR3 loop: CASSVKGVGAKNIQYF. The DNA of the CDR3 is TGTGCCAGCAGTGTAAAGGGGGTTGGGGCCAAAAACATTCAGTACTTC.

This clone was counted a single time. The DNA for the CDR3 is TGTGCCAGCTCACCAGCGGGGGCCAAAAACATTCAGTACTTC. Translating gives CASSPAGAKNIQYF. The rearrangement joins TRBV18 to TRBJ2-4, with a weak D call TRBD2 (6 bases). This CDR3 region has 14 residues. CDR1 and CDR2 (germline): KGHSH, LQKENI. V gave up 2 bases and J gave up 1 base, with 6 bases separating them.

This rearrangement joins TRBV30 to TRBJ2-3, with D possibly being TRBD2 (6 bases). CDR3 length equals 14 residues. Germline V gene data show CDR1 as GTSNPN and CDR2 as SVGIG (reference sequence). The V and J ends lost 2 bases and 4 bases respectively, with 13 bases between them. The CDR3 sequence is CAWSLAGWADTQYF. The CDR3, as DNA: TGTGCCTGGAGTTTGGCGGGGTGGGCAGATACGCAGTATTTT.

This clone has just a few counts. The rearrangement joins TRBV30 to TRBJ1-1, with D unresolved. The CDR3 has 13 amino acids. Deletions cut 4 bases from V and 0 bases from J, with 9 bases between. CDR1 is GTSNPN, CDR2 SVGIG, per germline (reference sequence). The chain's CDR3 is CAWKLTMNTEAFF. CDR3 in DNA: TGTGCCTGGAAACTAACTATGAACACTGAAGCTTTCTTT.